This TCR beta chain was recovered during a study of patients and donors after allogeneic stem cell transplantation. TCRdb independently ran MiXCR on the RT-PCR reads; one entry per CDR3 protein. Of roughly 940,000 distinct CDR3 sequences in the sample, approximately 19% are singletons; the top ten hold 5% to 7.5%. This CDR3 comprises 16 residues. Trimming shortened V by 4 bases and J by 2 bases, and 17 bases separated the two germline ends. Germline CDR1 reads KGHDR; CDR2 reads SFDVKD. The source material was blood, either unsorted or a sorted T cell fraction (not recorded which). The chain is built from TRBV24-1 and TRBJ2-7; either TRBD1 or TRBD2 may fit D (5 bases each). The source of this sequence is a human donor who was either an allogeneic HSCT recipient or a stem cell or donor lymphocyte infusion donor (not recorded which). It is not recorded whose cells these are; they may come from a transplant donor. CDR3 region: CATSESGPFVPYEQYF. In DNA, the CDR3 is TGTGCCACCAGTGAATCGGGGCCTTTCGTCCCCTACGAGCAGTACTTC.